Included here is one T cell receptor (beta chain) sequence, with context. These data are taken from a study of blood T cell repertoires in COVID-19. Germline assignment: CDR1 MGHRA and CDR2 YSYEKL. V lost 3 bases, J lost 4 bases, and 3 bases stayed unmatched. CDR3 size: 13 residues. Sequencing was performed with immunoSEQ multiplex PCR; in TCRdb, only in-frame clones are kept and a portion is missing. The table has roughly 250,000 clones, around 90% seen once; the top ten hold around 7.8%. This receptor was taken from a man aged 55-75 years who had recovered from COVID-19. Sequencing was done on a sample of peripheral blood. This chain joins TRBV4-1 and TRBJ2-7; TRBD1 matches 7 bases. The CDR3 bases are TGCGCCAGCAGCCAGCAACAGGGGTACGAGCAGTACTTC. As protein: CASSQQQGYEQYF.